This section outlines one T cell receptor beta chain sequence together with its context. Libraries were prepared by immunoSEQ multiplex PCR; TCRdb keeps only in-frame clonotypes and omits some of them. The data hold about 74,000 clones, with 92% observed a single time. V lost 4 bases and J 3 bases, leaving 6 bases between the germline ends. Germline V CDR1 and CDR2: LNHDA, SQIVND (reference sequence). CDR3 length equals 12 residues. The data originate from a study of T cell changes during pregnancy in multiple sclerosis. The origin of this receptor is a female donor in good health, enrolled as a control in a pregnancy study. The sequences come from peripheral blood, collected after pregnancy. The chain has TRBV19 and TRBJ1-1; D uncertain. For the CDR3, the DNA is TGTGCCAGTAGTAGGGAGGACACTGAAGCTTTCTTT. As protein: CASSREDTEAFF.